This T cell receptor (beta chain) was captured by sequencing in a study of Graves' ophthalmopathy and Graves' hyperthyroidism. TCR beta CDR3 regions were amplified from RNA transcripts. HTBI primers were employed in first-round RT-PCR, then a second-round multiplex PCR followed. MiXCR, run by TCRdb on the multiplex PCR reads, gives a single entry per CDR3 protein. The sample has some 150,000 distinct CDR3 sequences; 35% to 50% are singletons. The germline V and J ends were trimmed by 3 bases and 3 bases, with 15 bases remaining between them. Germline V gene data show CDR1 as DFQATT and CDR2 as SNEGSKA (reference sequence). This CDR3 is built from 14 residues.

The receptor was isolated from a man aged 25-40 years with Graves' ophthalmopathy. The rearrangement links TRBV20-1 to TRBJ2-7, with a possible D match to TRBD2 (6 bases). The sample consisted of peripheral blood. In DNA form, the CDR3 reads TGCAGTGCTAGGGAGGGGTCCAGCCGCTACGAGCAGTACTTC. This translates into CSAREGSSRYEQYF.